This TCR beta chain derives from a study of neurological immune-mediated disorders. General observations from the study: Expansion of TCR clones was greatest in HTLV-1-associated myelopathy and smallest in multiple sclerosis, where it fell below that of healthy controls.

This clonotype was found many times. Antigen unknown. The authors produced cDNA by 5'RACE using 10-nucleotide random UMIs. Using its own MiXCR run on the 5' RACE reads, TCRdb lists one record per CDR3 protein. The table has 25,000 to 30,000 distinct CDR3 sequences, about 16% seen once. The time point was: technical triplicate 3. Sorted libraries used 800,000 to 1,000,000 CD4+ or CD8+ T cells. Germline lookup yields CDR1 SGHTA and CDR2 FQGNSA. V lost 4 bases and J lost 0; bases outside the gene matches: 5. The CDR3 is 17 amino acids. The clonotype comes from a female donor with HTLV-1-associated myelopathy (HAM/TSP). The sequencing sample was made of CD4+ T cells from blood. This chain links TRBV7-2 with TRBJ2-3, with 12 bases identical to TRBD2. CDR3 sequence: CASSSGTSGRSTDTQYF. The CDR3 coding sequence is TGTGCCAGCAGCTCCGGGACTAGCGGGCGAAGCACAGATACGCAGTATTTT.